This T cell receptor beta chain is from a study of T cells in Graves' hyperthyroidism and ophthalmopathy. Whole-study context: Peripheral blood was collected at initial diagnosis, before any treatment. Overall study findings and caveats: A 13 V-J model separated ophthalmopathy from stable hyperthyroidism. The majority of expanded thyroid clonotypes above 0.001 also appeared in blood.

There were TCR beta CDR3 regions amplified from RNA transcripts. The HTBI primer set served for first-round RT-PCR of the TCR CDR3. MiXCR, run by TCRdb on the multiplex PCR reads, gives a single entry per CDR3 protein. The sample carries fewer than 500,000 distinct CDR3 sequences, approximately 13% recorded once. Researchers barred patients who had uncontrolled infection, other autoimmune disease, pregnancy or lactation. Points on this clonotype: Its matching antigen is unknown. A much larger clone differs from this one at a single base, so this may be a read error.

This CDR3 spans 11 amino acids. V gave up 2 bases and J gave up 12 bases, with 10 bases separating them. This sequence originates from a man between 25 and 39 years old with Graves' hyperthyroidism that later progressed to Graves' ophthalmopathy. The chain combines TRBV12-3 or TRBV12-4 with TRBJ1-1; unclear D gene. Sequenced sample: blood. CDR3 region: CASSLSSGTFF. CDR3 bases: TGTGCCAGCAGTTTAAGCAGTGGGACTTTCTTT.